This T cell receptor beta chain is from a study of T cells in Graves' hyperthyroidism and ophthalmopathy. The sample holds many counts of this clonotype. CDR1 and CDR2 (germline): DFQATT, SNEGSKA (reference sequence). V gave up 1 base and J gave up 3 bases, with 13 bases separating them. CDR3 size: 14 residues. The investigators amplified TCR beta CDR3 regions from RNA transcripts. HTBI primers were employed in a first-round RT-PCR of the TCR CDR3. TCRdb reprocessed the multiplex PCR reads via MiXCR and lists one record per CDR3 protein. The sample lists around 690,000 distinct CDR3 sequences, roughly 20% occurring once.

This chain connects TRBV20-1 to TRBJ2-7, with D possibly matching TRBD2 (6 bases). This TCR came from a man younger than 40 with Graves' ophthalmopathy. The sample comprised blood. CDR3: CSARGGDFFYEQYF. CDR3 in DNA: TGCAGTGCTAGAGGGGGGGACTTTTTCTACGAGCAGTACTTC.